Detailed here is one T cell receptor beta chain. Its antigen is undetermined. The record originates from a study of T cells in narcolepsy. Across the study: Healthy controls were enrolled alongside patients with narcolepsy type 1 or type 2. Study-wide findings and caveats: Autoreactive clone sequences were missing from some blood memory CD4+ repertoires. HCRT-specific and TRIB2-specific autoreactive clonotypes appeared among same-patient CSF and blood CD4+ clonotypes.

TCRdb's table, derived via immunoSEQ multiplex PCR, lists solely in-frame clones and lacks some. The sample yields some 30,000 clones, about nine tenths seen once. The specimen sequenced was CD45RA- memory CD4+ T cells from PBMCs. The TCR was taken from a human donor with narcolepsy.

CDR3 sequence reads: CASKLNRDRAHEQFF. In nucleotides, the CDR3 is TGTGCCAGCAAGCTAAACCGGGACAGGGCACATGAGCAGTTCTTC. The chain couples TRBV6-5 to TRBJ2-1; the match to TRBD1 covers 9 bases. Germline assignment: CDR1 MNHEY and CDR2 SVGAGI. V gave up 7 bases and J gave up 8 bases; unmatched junction bases: 12. This CDR3 region has 15 residues.